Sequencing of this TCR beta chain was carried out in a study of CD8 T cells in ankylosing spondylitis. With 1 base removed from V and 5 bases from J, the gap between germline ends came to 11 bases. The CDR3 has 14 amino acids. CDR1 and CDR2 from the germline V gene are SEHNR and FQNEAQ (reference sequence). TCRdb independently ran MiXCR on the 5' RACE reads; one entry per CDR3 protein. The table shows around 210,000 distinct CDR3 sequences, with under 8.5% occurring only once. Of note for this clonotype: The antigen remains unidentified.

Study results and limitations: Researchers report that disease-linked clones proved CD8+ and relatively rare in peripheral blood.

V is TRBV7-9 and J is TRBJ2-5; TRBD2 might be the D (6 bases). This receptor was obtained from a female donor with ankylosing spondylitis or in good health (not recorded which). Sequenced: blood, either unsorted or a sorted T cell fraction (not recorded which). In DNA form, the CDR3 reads TGTGCCAGCAGCTTAGAGATCGGGAGTGAGACCCAGTACTTC. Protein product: CASSLEIGSETQYF.